Shown below are 9 T cell receptor beta chains from a single sample sequenced in a study of beta chain features in type 1 diabetes. Findings and caveats of the study: TCRB CDR3 length was moderately but significantly reduced in all four CD4+ subsets of Type 1 diabetes patients.

Reverse transcription of all isolated RNA meant that expressed TCRB transcripts were sequenced. The method was immunoSEQ multiplex PCR; TCRdb's version includes in-frame clones alone and lacks a portion of them. The data show more than 550,000 clones, around 15% seen once. The antigens of these receptors remain unknown. Sequencing was performed on naive CD4+ T cells from blood. These receptor sequences come from a man aged 18-30 years with type 1 diabetes.

V is TRBV27 and J is TRBJ2-5; 7 nucleotides align to TRBD1. Germline V gives CDR1 MNHEY, CDR2 SMNVEV (reference sequence). The V gene end was trimmed by 5 bases and the J gene end by 4 bases; junction bases not matched to a gene: 7. The length of the CDR3 is 14 residues. CDR3 amino acids: CASSLPGQAETQYF. Written as DNA, the CDR3 is TGTGCCAGCAGTCTACCCGGACAGGCAGAGACCCAGTACTTC.

The chain employs TRBV7-2 and TRBJ2-1; D gene ambiguous. The V gene's germline CDR1 is SGHTA and CDR2 FQGNSA. The V end lost 5 bases, the J end lost 5 bases, and 7 bases lay between the germline ends. The CDR3 sequence is 12 residues long. CDR3 loop: CASSPYNNEQFF. CDR3 coding DNA: TGTGCCAGCAGCCCTTATAACAATGAGCAGTTCTTC.

The V and J genes are TRBV18 and TRBJ2-1; maybe TRBD1 (5 bases). Germline V lookup: CDR1 KGHSH, CDR2 LQKENI. V was clipped by 8 bases and J by 2 bases, with 13 bases between them. CDR3 size: 14 residues. As DNA, the CDR3 is TGTGCCAGCGGAACAGGCTTCCCCTACAATGAGCAGTTCTTC. Protein product: CASGTGFPYNEQFF.

The rearrangement uses TRBV29-1 and TRBJ2-7; TRBD2 agrees at 14 bases. The CDR3 extends over 14 amino acids. After removal of 7 bases from V and 5 bases from J, the junction contained 7 bases not matched to a gene. CDR1 and CDR2 (germline): SQVTM, ANQGSEA. The CDR3 sequence: CSGAGLAGVDEQYF. The CDR3 region has the DNA TGCAGCGGCGCGGGACTAGCGGGAGTCGACGAGCAGTACTTC.

J is TRBJ2-1 and V is TRBV10-3; D is undetermined. CDR3 length: 15 amino acids. The ends were cut back, 0 bases at V and 6 bases at J, with 12 bases in the middle. Germline V gene lookup returns CDR1 ENHRY and CDR2 SYGVKD. The DNA for the CDR3 is TGTGCCATCAGTGAGTCGTGGTTTACGGGCAATGAGCAGTTCTTC. The encoded protein is CAISESWFTGNEQFF.

This clone occurred a few times. The chain uses TRBV28 and TRBJ1-4; D unclear. Germline V gives CDR1 MDHEN, CDR2 SYDVKM. CDR3 length: 14 amino acids. V lost 2 bases and J lost 9, with 13 bases in between. The CDR3 is CASSLGRRVKKLFF. The CDR3 DNA sequence: TGTGCCAGCAGTTTAGGTCGGCGGGTAAAAAAACTGTTTTTT.

The CDR3 loop reads CSVEDPGTGSYEQYF. CDR3 bases: TGCAGCGTTGAAGATCCAGGGACAGGCAGCTACGAGCAGTACTTC. The rearrangement uses TRBV29-1 and TRBJ2-7; 8 bases line up with TRBD1. Germline CDR1 reads SQVTM; CDR2 reads ANQGSEA. With 0 bases clipped from V and 3 bases from J, the junction kept 7 bases outside the gene matches. This CDR3 comprises 15 residues.

The V call is TRBV6-6, the J call TRBJ2-5; 10 bases are shared with TRBD1. Germline CDR1 and CDR2: MNHNY and SVGAGI (reference sequence). V dropped 2 bases and J dropped 4; count of bases not matched to a gene: 1. The CDR3 length is 14 residues. The CDR3 protein is CASSYGTGVETQYF. CDR3 sequence (DNA): TGTGCCAGCAGTTACGGGACAGGGGTAGAGACCCAGTACTTC.

The V and J genes are TRBV5-1 and TRBJ2-1; 13 bases line up with TRBD2. V lost 4 bases to trimming and J lost 2 bases; unmatched junction nucleotides: 3. Germline values: CDR1 SGHRS, CDR2 YFSETQ. The CDR3 has 16 residues. Here the CDR3 DNA reads TGCGCCAGCAGCCCGGGACTAGCGGGACCCTACAATGAGCAGTTCTTC. Its translation: CASSPGLAGPYNEQFF.